The next 12 T cell receptor beta chains were all read from a single sample in a study of CD8 T cells in Susac syndrome. Reverse transcription used about 0.45 to 1 ug RNA and random hexamers. TCRdb re-called the immunoSEQ multiplex PCR reads with MiXCR, one entry per CDR3 protein. The data contain 120,000 or so distinct CDR3 sequences, just under 95% of them singletons. Sequencing used CD8+ T cells from PBMCs. The receptor source for this set is a human donor with Susac syndrome.

This clonotype has more than one count but fewer than ten. The rearrangement links TRBV27 to TRBJ1-2, with 8 positions matching TRBD1. Germline V gene lookup returns CDR1 MNHEY and CDR2 SMNVEV (reference sequence). V shed 2 bases and J 5 bases; nucleotides not matched to a gene: 1. This CDR3 spans 13 amino acids. CDR3 sequence: CASSLRQGYGYTF. The CDR3 DNA is TGTGCCAGCAGTTTACGACAGGGGTATGGCTACACCTTC.

The gene calls are TRBV5-1 and TRBJ2-3; D not resolved. CDR1 is SGHRS, CDR2 YFSETQ, per germline. The CDR3 covers 11 residues. Between the trimmed V and J ends, which lost 7 bases and 3 bases, there was a span of 6 bases. Here the CDR3 reads CASRITDTQYF. The CDR3 bases are TGCGCCAGCCGAATTACAGATACGCAGTATTTT.

CDR3 sequence reads: CASSEGQALTNEKLFF. The CDR3 DNA reads TGTGCCAGCAGTGAAGGACAAGCCCTAACTAATGAAAAACTGTTTTTT. The chain uses TRBV2 and TRBJ1-4; D is unresolved. This CDR3 is 16 amino acids long. Germline loops: CDR1 SNHLY, CDR2 FYNNEI. V lost 1 base, J lost 1 base, and 10 bases lay in between.

CDR3 bases: TGCGCCAGCAGATCCCCGGGACAGGGAAACTACGAGCAGTACTTC. Its translation: CASRSPGQGNYEQYF. V is TRBV5-1 and J is TRBJ2-7; 9 bases agree with TRBD1. The CDR3 loop spans 15 amino acids. The germline V gene encodes CDR1 SGHRS and CDR2 YFSETQ. J lost 3 bases, V lost 5 bases, and 9 bases had no gene match.

The genes are TRBV4-2 and TRBJ1-2; the D is unclear. This CDR3 is 14 amino acids long. Germline CDR1 reads LGHNA; CDR2 reads YNFKEQ. V lost 0 bases, J lost 5 bases, and 10 bases lay in between. CDR3 residues: CASSQEGGEYGYTF. DNA of the CDR3: TGTGCCAGCAGCCAAGAGGGTGGGGAGTATGGCTACACCTTC.

The gene calls are TRBV4-1 and TRBJ1-4; 10 bases are shared with TRBD1. The CDR3 contains 17 residues. V shed 4 bases, J shed 5 bases, and the junction held 10 bases outside the gene matches. The germline V gene has CDR1 MGHRA and CDR2 YSYEKL. The CDR3, as DNA: TGCGCCAGCAGCCCACGGGACAGGGGAGCTGTCAATGAAAAACTGTTTTTT. This sequence encodes CASSPRDRGAVNEKLFF.

This chain links TRBV29-1 with TRBJ1-1; 8 bases match TRBD1. The CDR3 has 12 amino acids. Looked up from germline, CDR1 is SQVTM and CDR2 is ANQGSEA. V lost 6 bases, J lost 5 bases, and 5 bases stayed unmatched. CDR3 DNA sequence: TGCAGCGTCCAGGGGGCGCATACTGAAGCTTTCTTT. Its protein product is CSVQGAHTEAFF. The full variable domain, its missing parts supplied by reference TRBV29-1 and TRBJ1-1, is SAVISQKPSRDICQRGTSLTIQCQVDSQVTMMFWYRQQPGQSLTLIATANQGSEATYESGFVIDKFPISRPNLTFSTLTVSNMSPEDSSIYLCSVQGAHTEAFFGQGTRLTVV.

J is TRBJ1-5 and V is TRBV27; perhaps TRBD1 as D (5 bases). This CDR3 spans 15 amino acids. The germline V gene has CDR1 MNHEY and CDR2 SMNVEV (reference sequence). The ends were cut back, 4 bases at V and 2 bases at J, with 12 bases in the middle. The CDR3 region is CASSSGFLGNQPQHF. DNA for the CDR3: TGTGCCAGCAGTTCAGGGTTTCTAGGCAATCAGCCCCAGCATTTT.

The rearrangement uses TRBV18 and TRBJ2-1, with D possibly TRBD2 on 6 matching bases. CDR3 length: 15 residues. Trimming took 6 bases from V and 4 from J, leaving 16 bases between them. The V gene's germline CDR1 is KGHSH and CDR2 LQKENI. CDR3 amino acids: CASSLTGGDYNEQFF. In nucleotides, the CDR3 is TGTGCCAGCTCCCTGACTGGAGGGGATTACAATGAGCAGTTCTTC.

This clonotype has a single count. J is TRBJ1-1 and V is TRBV12-3 or TRBV12-4; D is unresolved. V was trimmed by 5 bases and J by 3 bases, leaving 4 bases between them. CDR3 size: 11 residues. The CDR3 reads CASSPDTEAFF. CDR3 bases: TGTGCCAGCAGTCCTGACACTGAAGCTTTCTTT.

This rearrangement joins TRBV15 to TRBJ2-3; D is unclear. Germline CDR1 is LNHNV and CDR2 is YYDKDF (reference sequence). The CDR3 spans 11 residues. V was pared by 7 bases and J by 6 bases, with 8 bases between. CDR3 nucleotide sequence: TGTGCCACCACGTGGGCTGATACGCAGTATTTT. Translation: CATTWADTQYF. Using reference TRBV15 and TRBJ2-3 for the parts outside the CDR3, the full variable domain is DAMVIQNPRYQVTQFGKPVTLSCSQTLNHNVMYWYQQKSSQAPKLLFHYYDKDFNNEADTPDNFQSRRPNTSFCFLDIRSPGLGDTAMYLCATTWADTQYFGPGTRLTVL.

The rearrangement joins TRBV29-1 to TRBJ2-7; 9 nucleotides agree with TRBD2. The germline CDR1 and CDR2 sequences are SQVTM and ANQGSEA. J gave up 4 bases and V 3 bases, and 4 bases lay outside the gene matches. The CDR3 extends over 13 amino acids. This CDR3 is CSVEGGGAYEQYF. DNA of the CDR3: TGCAGCGTTGAGGGCGGGGGGGCTTACGAGCAGTACTTC.